The source of this T cell receptor (beta chain) is a study of radiotherapy plus CTLA-4 blockade in lung cancer. Study-wide context: Among enrolled patients, over 15% responded and more than 25% achieved disease control. Points from the study as a whole: TCR clones of tumor origin grew in blood after radiotherapy plus ipilimumab. Early clonal dynamics of blood T cells, together with interferon-beta, were reported as the best response predictor.

As to this clone: Its antigen remains unidentified.

Chemo-refractory metastatic non-small-cell lung cancer patients were treated with focal radiation plus CTLA-4 blockade with ipilimumab. With 3 bases removed from V and 3 bases from J, the gap between germline ends came to 6 bases. This CDR3 spans 14 amino acids. Germline V gives CDR1 MNHEY, CDR2 SMNVEV (reference sequence). TCRdb's table, derived via immunoSEQ multiplex PCR, lists solely in-frame clones and lacks some. Of tens of thousands of clones in the sample, roughly 81% are singletons; the top ten hold roughly 4.9%. This clonotype originated in a human donor with non-small cell lung cancer whose response to radiotherapy plus ipilimumab could not be evaluated. The sequencing used peripheral blood, collected from a patient treated with radiotherapy plus ipilimumab. The chain uses TRBV27 and TRBJ2-6; perhaps TRBD2 as D (5 bases). The CDR3 nucleotides read TGTGCCAGCAGTTTCGGGAATGGGGCCAACGTCCTGACTTTC. Protein product: CASSFGNGANVLTF.